A selection of T cell receptor beta chains follows, all from one sample in a study of blood T cell repertoires in COVID-19. Sequencing was performed with immunoSEQ multiplex PCR; in TCRdb, only in-frame clones are kept and a portion is missing. The sample lists roughly 82,000 clones, about 83% occurring once. Sequenced material: peripheral blood. The receptors were gathered from a woman in her sixties with acute or convalescent COVID-19. Each CDR3 is given with its conserved first and last residue. The D gene is left open where the match is weak. Expanded clones are given a class, and other clones once, few, many or no size at all.

TRBJ1-1 | TRBD1 | TRBV7-2 | . | CASSSTSGTGGAKAFF | TGTGCCAGCAGCTCAACCTCCGGGACAGGGGGCGCAAAAGCTTTCTTT
TRBJ2-2 | . | TRBV19 | . | CASSMKASRTGRQVRGTGELFF | TGTGCCAGTAGTATGAAGGCCTCCAGGACTGGGCGACAAGTTCGGGGCACCGGGGAGCTGTTTTTT
TRBJ2-1 | TRBD2 | TRBV9 | . | CASTNLEREAEQFF | TGTGCCAGCACCAATCTTGAGCGGGAGGCCGAGCAGTTCTTC
TRBJ2-2 | TRBD2 | TRBV2 | . | CASQVRTSAGELFF | TGTGCCAGTCAGGTTAGGACTAGCGCCGGGGAGCTGTTTTTT
TRBJ2-7 | . | TRBV29-1 | once | CSVSVPTYEQYF | TGCAGCGTATCGGTCCCCACCTACGAGCAGTACTTC
TRBJ2-1 | TRBD2 | TRBV27 | few | CASNHLQAGANEQFF | TGTGCCAGCAACCACCTCCAAGCGGGAGCGAATGAGCAGTTCTTC
TRBJ2-7 | TRBD2 | TRBV4-1 | . | CASSQVGLASSYEQYF | TGCGCCAGCAGCCAAGTCGGACTAGCGAGCTCCTACGAGCAGTACTTC
TRBJ1-2 | . | TRBV19 | . | CASIGDGYTF | TGTGCCAGTATCGGGGATGGCTACACCTTC
TRBJ2-7 | . | TRBV18 | . | CASSPIEFNEQYF | TGTGCCAGCTCACCGATAGAGTTCAACGAGCAGTACTTC
TRBJ2-1 | TRBD2 | TRBV11-2 | once | CASSPSGSTYNEQFF | TGTGCCAGCAGCCCTAGCGGGAGCACCTACAATGAGCAGTTCTTC
TRBJ1-1 | . | TRBV6-5 | . | CASSPAGGPNTEAFF | TGTGCCAGCAGCCCGGCGGGGGGGCCAAACACTGAAGCTTTCTTT
TRBJ2-7 | TRBD1 | TRBV27 | . | CASSWGQGRTYEQYF | TGTGCCAGCAGTTGGGGACAGGGGAGAACCTACGAGCAGTACTTC
TRBJ2-7 | TRBD2 | TRBV6-5 | medium-sized | CASSYYLAGASYEQYF | TGTGCCAGCAGTTACTACTTAGCGGGAGCCTCCTACGAGCAGTACTTC
TRBJ1-1 | . | TRBV28 | . | CASSQGGGRNTEAFF | TGTGCCAGCAGTCAGGGCGGGGGACGGAACACTGAAGCTTTCTTT
TRBJ1-3 | TRBD1 | TRBV7-9 | . | CASSSPGQGSGNTIYF | TGTGCCAGCAGCTCACCGGGACAGGGGTCTGGAAACACCATATATTTT
TRBJ1-5 | TRBD1 | TRBV19 | . | CASSRDRGIGPQHF | TGTGCCAGTAGTAGGGACAGGGGGATTGGGCCCCAGCATTTT
TRBJ1-2 | . | TRBV12-3/TRBV12-4 | . | CASSLEVNYGYTF | TGTGCCAGCAGTCTGGAGGTGAACTATGGCTACACCTTC
TRBJ2-1 | TRBD2 | TRBV5-1 | once | CASSLLAGGFEQFF | TGCGCCAGCAGCTTACTAGCGGGGGGGTTTGAGCAGTTCTTC
TRBJ1-1 | . | TRBV5-1 | . | CASSHPGQQNTEAFF | TGCGCCAGCAGCCACCCCGGACAGCAGAACACTGAAGCTTTCTTT
TRBJ1-6 | . | TRBV5-1 | . | CASSADRSDSPLHF | TGCGCCAGCAGCGCCGACAGGTCTGATTCACCCCTCCACTTT
TRBJ1-3 | TRBD1 | TRBV3-1/TRBV3-2 | many | CASSQGRDRRHTIYF | TGTGCCAGCAGCCAAGGCCGGGACAGGAGACACACCATATATTTT
TRBJ2-1 | TRBD2 | TRBV6-2/TRBV6-3 | . | CASSDTGGEQFF | TGTGCCAGCAGCGACACGGGGGGTGAGCAGTTCTTC
TRBJ1-1 | . | TRBV19 | . | CASSPLRQTNTEAFF | TGTGCCAGTAGTCCTCTCCGACAGACGAACACTGAAGCTTTCTTT
TRBJ1-5 | . | TRBV3-1/TRBV3-2 | . | CASSHQGNQPQHF | TGTGCCAGCAGCCATCAGGGGAATCAGCCCCAGCATTTT
TRBJ2-1 | . | TRBV7-2 | . | CASSLEEGAPIFF | TGTGCCAGCAGCTTAGAGGAGGGGGCCCCTATTTTCTTC
TRBJ1-2 | . | TRBV6-5 | . | CASSYSATDYGYTF | TGTGCCAGCAGTTACTCGGCAACAGACTATGGCTACACCTTC
TRBJ2-5 | TRBD1 | TRBV4-1 | . | CASSQERTGGETQYF | TGCGCCAGCAGCCAAGAGCGGACAGGGGGAGAGACCCAGTACTTC
TRBJ2-1 | TRBD2 | TRBV11-3 | . | CASSFPTSGRAYNEQFF | TGTGCCAGCAGCTTTCCGACTAGCGGGAGGGCTTACAATGAGCAGTTCTTC
TRBJ1-1 | . | TRBV2 | . | CASSEGPRGTEAFF | TGTGCCAGCAGTGAAGGCCCTAGGGGCACTGAAGCTTTCTTT
TRBJ2-7 | TRBD1 | TRBV10-3 | . | CAISPPGQADEQYF | TGTGCCATCAGCCCACCAGGACAGGCCGATGAGCAGTACTTC
TRBJ1-6 | . | TRBV27 | . | CASRAGNSPLHF | TGTGCCAGCAGGGCAGGGAATTCACCCCTCCACTTT
TRBJ1-6 | . | TRBV5-1 | . | CASSQGTTHLDNSPLHF | TGCGCCAGCAGCCAGGGAACGACCCACCTTGATAATTCACCCCTCCACTTT
TRBJ1-1 | TRBD1 | TRBV5-1 | . | CASSLRDRSRAEAFF | TGCGCCAGCAGCTTGAGGGACAGGAGCCGCGCTGAAGCTTTCTTT
TRBJ1-4 | . | TRBV5-1 | . | CASSPDRAEVKLFF | TGCGCCAGCAGCCCGGACAGAGCGGAGGTGAAACTGTTTTTT
TRBJ2-2 | TRBD2 | TRBV5-6 | . | CASSWGSGRNTGELFF | TGTGCCAGCAGTTGGGGTAGCGGGAGGAACACCGGGGAGCTGTTTTTT
TRBJ2-7 | TRBD1 | TRBV29-1 | few | CSVEDVGQGYEQYF | TGCAGCGTTGAAGACGTCGGACAGGGGTACGAGCAGTACTTC
TRBJ2-5 | . | TRBV29-1 | . | CSISAHRTEEETQYF | TGCAGCATTTCCGCTCATCGGACTGAAGAAGAGACCCAGTACTTC
TRBJ2-5 | TRBD2 | TRBV10-3 | . | CAITSGLAGGKLVETQYF | TGTGCCATCACGTCGGGACTAGCGGGAGGAAAGCTAGTGGAGACCCAGTACTTC
TRBJ1-5 | . | TRBV19 | . | CASSIIGGGRESQHF | TGTGCCAGTAGTATCATTGGGGGGGGTAGGGAGTCCCAGCATTTT
TRBJ2-1 | TRBD1 | TRBV20-1 | . | CSAGTGGPLF | TGCAGTGCTGGGACAGGGGGCCCCCTCTTC
TRBJ2-5 | . | TRBV5-4 | few | CASSFGLRQETQYF | TGTGCCAGCAGCTTCGGACTACGACAAGAGACCCAGTACTTC
TRBJ1-2 | . | TRBV24-1 | few | CATSDPPQRYGYTF | TGTGCCACCAGTGATCCCCCCCAGCGATATGGCTACACCTTC
TRBJ2-3 | . | TRBV7-9 | . | CASSLVSDTQYF | TGTGCCAGCAGCTTAGTGTCTGATACGCAGTATTTT
TRBJ2-3 | . | TRBV6-4 | once | CASSVVQGTDTQYF | TGTGCCAGCAGTGTCGTACAGGGAACAGATACGCAGTATTTT
TRBJ2-2 | TRBD1 | TRBV9 | few | CASSGRDRGSFTGELFF | TGTGCCAGCAGCGGAAGGGACAGGGGGTCGTTCACCGGGGAGCTGTTTTTT
TRBJ1-2 | . | TRBV3-1/TRBV3-2 | . | CASSQGIPQGWDGYTF | TGTGCCAGCAGCCAGGGCATCCCACAGGGTTGGGATGGCTACACCTTC
TRBJ2-1 | TRBD2 | TRBV24-1 | . | CATSGSAGVGHYNEQFF | TGTGCCACCAGTGGATCGGCGGGAGTAGGTCATTACAATGAGCAGTTCTTC
TRBJ1-2 | . | TRBV30 | . | CAWSREVYGYTF | TGTGCCTGGAGTCGGGAGGTCTATGGCTACACCTTC
TRBJ2-2 | . | TRBV5-4 | . | CASSLRAKNTGELFF | TGTGCCAGCAGCTTGCGAGCTAAGAACACCGGGGAGCTGTTTTTT
TRBJ1-1 | . | TRBV29-1 | . | CSAWEQMNTEAFF | TGCAGCGCCTGGGAGCAGATGAACACTGAAGCTTTCTTT
TRBJ1-5 | . | TRBV19 | . | CASSIESRDQPQHF | TGTGCCAGTAGTATAGAATCGAGGGATCAGCCCCAGCATTTT
TRBJ2-7 | TRBD1 | TRBV6-5 | . | CASSYSWDRAYYEQYF | TGTGCCAGCAGTTACTCGTGGGACAGGGCCTACTACGAGCAGTACTTC
TRBJ2-3 | . | TRBV27 | . | CASRLNYGTDTQYF | TGTGCCAGCAGACTGAACTATGGCACAGATACGCAGTATTTT
TRBJ2-5 | TRBD2 | TRBV6-2/TRBV6-3 | . | CASRPRGDEETQYF | TGTGCCAGCAGACCTCGGGGGGACGAAGAGACCCAGTACTTC
TRBJ2-1 | TRBD2 | TRBV2 | . | CASSEEVAGGNEQFF | TGTGCCAGCAGTGAAGAAGTAGCGGGGGGCAATGAGCAGTTCTTC